These 26 T cell receptor beta chains originate from one sample sequenced in a study of PD-L1 blockade in urothelial cancer. As for time point: pretreatment peripheral blood. TCRdb's table, derived via immunoSEQ multiplex PCR, lists solely in-frame clones and lacks some. Here the sample spans around 100,000 clones, roughly 91% being singletons. Source: PBMCs, taken around atezolizumab (anti-PD-L1) treatment. The receptor source for this set is a man in his fifties or sixties with urothelial cancer.

The chain carries TRBV29-1 and TRBJ2-3; TRBD2 agrees at 12 bases. Germline trimming cut 3 bases from V and 2 bases from J; bases unmatched to any gene: 9. The CDR3 has 17 residues. The germline gives CDR1 SQVTM, CDR2 ANQGSEA. The CDR3 loop reads CSVDTTSGGPSTDTQYF. CDR3 DNA: TGCAGCGTTGATACGACTAGCGGGGGCCCTTCCACAGATACGCAGTATTTT.

This chain connects TRBV27 to TRBJ2-7; maybe TRBD1 (5 bases). Germline-derived CDR1 and CDR2 are MNHEY and SMNVEV (reference sequence). CDR3 length: 13 residues. V was shortened by 6 bases and J by 1 base, with 10 bases between the two germline ends. The CDR3 reads CASRSPGSYEQYF. In nucleotides, the CDR3 is TGTGCCAGCAGGTCCCCAGGGTCCTACGAGCAGTACTTC.

The chain has TRBV15 and TRBJ2-1; the match to TRBD1 covers 10 bases. The germline gives CDR1 LNHNV, CDR2 YYDKDF (reference sequence). V lost 3 bases to trimming and J lost 6 bases; unmatched junction nucleotides: 11. The length of the CDR3 is 17 residues. The CDR3 sequence: CATSRVIQWTGGNEQFF. Written as DNA, the CDR3 is TGTGCCACCAGCAGGGTTATCCAATGGACAGGGGGCAATGAGCAGTTCTTC.

This sequence joins TRBV12-5 and TRBJ1-2; 7 nucleotides match TRBD1. The J segment lost 3 bases and the V segment lost 0 bases, leaving 10 bases of the junction unmatched. The CDR3 totals 17 residues. Germline CDR1 is LGHNT and CDR2 is FRNRAP. CDR3 nucleotides: TGTGCTAGTGGTTTGGTGGATGACAGGGCTGACGACTATGGCTACACCTTC. Residues: CASGLVDDRADDYGYTF.

This chain links TRBV21-1 with TRBJ1-5; TRBD1 is the table's D call and was not checked against the DNA. TRBV21-1 is annotated as a pseudogene. The length of the CDR3 is 14 residues. CDR3 residues: CASGTGSSNQPQHF. In DNA form, the CDR3 reads TGTGCCTCGGGGACAGGTTCGAGCAATCAGCCCCAGCATTTT.

The chain combines TRBV29-1 with TRBJ2-2; 7 nucleotides line up with TRBD1. The V and J ends lost 6 bases and 1 base, in that order; junction bases with no gene match: 5. The length of the CDR3 is 14 residues. Germline V gene lookup returns CDR1 SQVTM and CDR2 ANQGSEA. Here the CDR3 DNA reads TGCAGCGTAGAACAGGGGTGGAACACCGGGGAGCTGTTTTTT. Amino acids: CSVEQGWNTGELFF.

The J gene is TRBJ2-3, the V gene TRBV12-5, with 13 bases fitting TRBD2. The CDR3 covers 17 residues. With 1 base clipped from V and 2 bases from J, the junction kept 3 bases outside the gene matches. Germline V lookup: CDR1 LGHNT, CDR2 FRNRAP. In DNA form, the CDR3 reads TGTGCTAGTGGTTTGGGACTAGCGGGGGGAACCACAGATACGCAGTATTTT. The encoded protein is CASGLGLAGGTTDTQYF.

J is TRBJ1-6 and V is TRBV25-1, with 7 bases that match TRBD1. The CDR3 is 18 residues long. The ends lost 1 base at V and 6 bases at J; junction bases unmatched: 12. CDR1 is MGHDK, CDR2 SYGVNS, per germline. The DNA of the CDR3 is TGTGCCAGCAGTGAATCCCCCTATCGGACAGGCCTTAATTCACCCCTCCACTTT. This translates into CASSESPYRTGLNSPLHF.

The chain couples TRBV11-1 to TRBJ2-2; 11 bases fit TRBD1. Trimming removed 5 bases from V and 5 bases from J; junction bases left unmatched: 7. This CDR3 comprises 16 residues. Per the germline V gene, CDR1 is SGHAT and CDR2 is FQDESV (reference sequence). CDR3 protein: CASSHPGTGGTGELFF. DNA of the CDR3: TGTGCCAGCAGCCATCCCGGGACAGGGGGTACCGGGGAGCTGTTTTTT.

The rearrangement links TRBV5-6 to TRBJ2-7, with 9 nucleotides matching TRBD2. From germline, CDR1 is SGHDT and CDR2 YYEEEE. This CDR3 region has 18 residues. Trimming cost V 3 bases and J 3 bases; bases outside gene matches: 16. CDR3 DNA sequence: TGTGCCAGCAGCTCCCCGGGGGAACAGCTAGCGGGGCACTACGAGCAGTACTTC. Protein sequence: CASSSPGEQLAGHYEQYF.

V is TRBV4-1 and J is TRBJ1-1; tentatively, D is TRBD1 (5 bases). Trimming removed 2 bases from V and 0 bases from J, with 13 bases in between. The germline CDR1 and CDR2 sequences are MGHRA and YSYEKL. The CDR3 has 16 residues. In DNA form, the CDR3 reads TGCGCCAGCAGCCAATCGGAGCTCAGGGTGAACACTGAAGCTTTCTTT. It encodes CASSQSELRVNTEAFF.

This clone was counted between two and nine times. V usage is TRBV21-1 and J usage is TRBJ1-5; the DNA was not used to check the table's D call, TRBD1. TRBV21-1 corresponds to a pseudogene. The CDR3 is 18 residues long. Written as DNA, the CDR3 is TGTGCCAGCAGCGGATGGCTGGGAATAGGGGTACGCAATCAGCCCCAGCATTTT. It translates to CASSGWLGIGVRNQPQHF.

V usage is TRBV4-3 and J usage is TRBJ2-2; TRBD1 matches at 7 bases. The CDR3 covers 15 residues. From germline, CDR1 is LGHNA and CDR2 YSLEER. J was trimmed by 3 bases and V by 4 bases; bases with no gene match: 5. The CDR3 DNA follows: TGCGCCAGCAGCCGGGGACAGACCCACACCGGGGAGCTGTTTTTT. Protein: CASSRGQTHTGELFF.

The chain couples TRBV5-4 to TRBJ1-1, with D possibly matching TRBD1 (5 bases). There are 12 residues in the CDR3. Germline V lookup: CDR1 SGHNT, CDR2 YYREEE (reference sequence). The V gene lost 9 bases and the J gene lost 4 bases, with 13 bases spanning the gap. CDR3 region: CATKGMGTEAFF. In nucleotides, the CDR3 is TGTGCCACTAAGGGGATGGGCACTGAAGCTTTCTTT.

CDR3 sequence (DNA): TGTGCCAGCACGTTATTGACAGCAAACTATGGCTACACCTTC. Translating it yields CASTLLTANYGYTF. J is TRBJ1-2 and V is TRBV2; tentative D call: TRBD1 (5 bases). The CDR3 consists of 14 residues. From germline, CDR1 is SNHLY and CDR2 FYNNEI. V was clipped by 7 bases and J by 2 bases, with 14 bases between them.

This chain links TRBV7-6 with TRBJ2-2, with 7 bases matching TRBD2. J gave up 7 bases and V 1 base, and 0 bases lay outside the gene matches. The germline V gene encodes CDR1 SGHVS and CDR2 FNYEAQ. The CDR3 length is 13 residues. The CDR3 region is CASSLGTSGELFF. The CDR3 DNA reads TGTGCCAGCAGCTTAGGGACTAGCGGGGAGCTGTTTTTT.

The chain is built from TRBV18 and TRBJ1-1; a possible D gene is TRBD1 (5 bases). CDR1 is KGHSH, CDR2 LQKENI, per germline. V shed 2 bases and J shed 6 bases, with 13 bases lying between them. CDR3 length: 14 residues. The CDR3 loop reads CASSPLLQDPEAFF. CDR3 nucleotide sequence: TGTGCCAGCTCACCATTACTACAGGATCCTGAAGCTTTCTTT.

The V call is TRBV7-9, the J call TRBJ2-3, with D unresolved. The ends were cut back, 5 bases at V and 5 bases at J, with 8 bases in the middle. Germline assignment: CDR1 SEHNR and CDR2 FQNEAQ (reference sequence). The CDR3 has 12 amino acids. Here the CDR3 reads CASSPPLDTQYF. In DNA form, the CDR3 reads TGTGCCAGCAGCCCCCCCCTAGATACGCAGTATTTT. Using reference TRBV7-9 and TRBJ2-3 for the parts outside the CDR3, the full variable domain is DTGVSQNPRHKITKRGQNVTFRCDPISEHNRLYWYRQTLGQGPEFLTYFQNEAQLEKSRLLSDRFSAERPKGSFSTLEIQRTEQGDSAMYLCASSPPLDTQYFGPGTRLTVL.

This clone occurred a few times. The genes are TRBV27 and TRBJ2-7; 7 bases align to TRBD2. Germline loops: CDR1 MNHEY, CDR2 SMNVEV (reference sequence). The CDR3 consists of 13 residues. The V segment lost 2 bases and the J segment 6 bases; nucleotides outside the gene matches: 4. DNA for the CDR3: TGTGCCAGCAGTTTAGCGGGGGAGATCGAGCAGTACTTC. It yields the protein CASSLAGEIEQYF.

This clone was counted once. The genes are TRBV7-9 and TRBJ1-4; the D is unclear. The CDR3 extends over 11 amino acids. Trimming stripped 6 bases from V and 7 bases from J, with 6 bases between. Germline V gives CDR1 SEHNR, CDR2 FQNEAQ (reference sequence). The CDR3 nucleotides are TGTGCCAGCAGTCGAGTTGAAAAACTGTTTTTT. Amino acid sequence: CASSRVEKLFF.

The chain has TRBV7-9 and TRBJ2-7; TRBD2 matches at 9 bases. Germline V gene sequence: CDR1 SEHNR, CDR2 FQNEAQ (reference sequence). The ends lost 1 base at V and 3 bases at J; junction bases unmatched: 4. The length of the CDR3 is 15 residues. The CDR3 here is CASSLDSGGIYEQYF. The CDR3 coding sequence is TGTGCCAGCAGCTTAGATAGCGGGGGTATCTACGAGCAGTACTTC.

This clone was seen just once. This rearrangement joins TRBV19 to TRBJ2-1, with TRBD2 identical over 14 bases. The germline V gene encodes CDR1 LNHDA and CDR2 SQIVND (reference sequence). The CDR3 spans 21 residues. The trim removed 0 bases at V and 0 bases at J, leaving 10 bases unmatched. CDR3 in DNA: TGTGCCAGTAGTATAGATGGGGGACTAGCGGGGGCACCCAGCTCCTACAATGAGCAGTTCTTC. As protein: CASSIDGGLAGAPSSYNEQFF.

The genes are TRBV28 and TRBJ1-1; 7 bases map to TRBD1. V trimming: 6 bases; J trimming: 0 bases; junction bases outside the gene matches: 10. CDR1 and CDR2 (germline): MDHEN, SYDVKM. The CDR3 loop spans 16 amino acids. CDR3 nucleotides: TGTGCCAGCAGATTCACAGGGGTAGCTATGAACACTGAAGCTTTCTTT. It codes for CASRFTGVAMNTEAFF.

The chain recombines TRBV15 with TRBJ2-7, with TRBD1 identical over 7 bases. The CDR3 totals 14 residues. J lost 6 bases, V lost 1 base, and 6 bases had no gene match. The germline V gene has CDR1 LNHNV and CDR2 YYDKDF (reference sequence). This chain's CDR3 is CATSRVRQGGEQYF. The CDR3 nucleotides read TGTGCCACCAGCAGAGTGAGACAGGGTGGCGAGCAGTACTTC. Full variable domain (outside the CDR3, taken from reference TRBV15 and TRBJ2-7): DAMVIQNPRYQVTQFGKPVTLSCSQTLNHNVMYWYQQKSSQAPKLLFHYYDKDFNNEADTPDNFQSRRPNTSFCFLDIRSPGLGDTAMYLCATSRVRQGGEQYFGPGTRLTVT.

The J gene is TRBJ2-7, the V gene TRBV5-6; weak D call: TRBD2 (5 bases). The CDR3 consists of 12 residues. V was shortened by 4 bases and J by 2 bases, with 7 bases between the two germline ends. CDR1 is SGHDT, CDR2 YYEEEE, per germline. The CDR3 loop is CASSTGAYEQYF. In DNA, the CDR3 is TGTGCCAGCAGCACCGGGGCCTACGAGCAGTACTTC.

The genes are TRBV5-6 and TRBJ2-7; 12 positions match TRBD1. CDR3 length: 14 residues. Germline V gene data show CDR1 as SGHDT and CDR2 as YYEEEE. J gave up 9 bases and V 2 bases, and 6 bases lay outside the gene matches. This CDR3 is CASSFGTGGAGQYF. The CDR3 DNA follows: TGTGCCAGCAGCTTTGGGACAGGGGGCGCAGGGCAGTACTTC.